Below, 29 T cell receptor beta chains from the same sample are listed, as sequenced in a study of Graves' ophthalmopathy and Graves' hyperthyroidism. Amplified material comprised TCR beta CDR3 regions derived from RNA transcripts. First-round RT-PCR with HTBI primers preceded a second-round multiplex PCR. Each CDR3 protein gets one entry after TCRdb re-called the multiplex PCR reads with MiXCR. The repertoire holds a few hundred thousand distinct CDR3 sequences, 17% seen once, with 2% to 3% in the top ten. Material for sequencing was peripheral blood. These receptors all come from an adult woman with stable Graves' hyperthyroidism.

This clonotype was counted ten times or more. The rearrangement uses TRBV5-1 and TRBJ1-6, with 7 bases lining up with TRBD1. The CDR3 sequence is 13 residues long. The junction had 5 bases not matched to a gene; V was cut back by 4 bases and J by 10 bases. Germline lookup yields CDR1 SGHRS and CDR2 YFSETQ. In nucleotides, the CDR3 is TGCGCCAGCAGCCCAGGGGGGAAGTCACCCCTCCACTTT. Translated: CASSPGGKSPLHF.

V and J are TRBV20-1 and TRBJ2-7; D gene unclear. Trimming shortened V by 5 bases and J by 2 bases, and 10 bases separated the two germline ends. From germline, CDR1 is DFQATT and CDR2 SNEGSKA (reference sequence). This CDR3 is 12 amino acids long. The CDR3 loop reads CSASAHTYEQYF. CDR3 DNA: TGCAGTGCTTCGGCTCATACCTACGAGCAGTACTTC.

The genes are TRBV4-1 and TRBJ1-5; 7 bases align to TRBD1. Per germline, CDR1 MGHRA and CDR2 YSYEKL. The CDR3 covers 18 residues. Germline trimming cut 2 bases from V and 3 bases from J; bases unmatched to any gene: 13. CDR3 loop: CASSQIYLQGPANQPQHF. CDR3 nucleotide sequence: TGCGCCAGCAGCCAAATATACTTACAGGGGCCCGCCAATCAGCCCCAGCATTTT.

This clonotype was counted many times. The chain is built from TRBV28 and TRBJ2-7; TRBD2 aligns across 9 bases. V gave up 7 bases and J gave up 5 bases; unmatched junction bases: 24. CDR3 length: 19 amino acids. Germline V gives CDR1 MDHEN, CDR2 SYDVKM. The CDR3: CASTSTSAGGVKLVHEQYF. The CDR3 DNA sequence: TGTGCCAGCACCTCCACCTCGGCGGGAGGGGTAAAATTGGTCCACGAGCAGTACTTC. Supplemented by reference TRBV28 and TRBJ2-7, the full variable domain reads DVKVTQSSRYLVKRTGEKVFLECVQDMDHENMFWYRQDPGLGLRLIYFSYDVKMKEKGDIPEGYSVSREKKERFSLILESASTNQTSMYLCASTSTSAGGVKLVHEQYFGPGTRLTVT.

The chain employs TRBV7-6 and TRBJ2-5, with TRBD2 matching 14 bases. The V and J ends lost 5 bases and 2 bases, in that order; junction bases with no gene match: 10. CDR3 length: 18 amino acids. Germline V gives CDR1 SGHVS, CDR2 FNYEAQ. Written as DNA, the CDR3 is TGTGCCAGCAGCCCCGGGACTAGCGGGAGTTTGAGTCAAGAGACCCAGTACTTC. Residues: CASSPGTSGSLSQETQYF. Full variable domain (remainder filled in from reference TRBV7-6 and TRBJ2-5): GAGVSQSPRYKVTKRGQDVALRCDPISGHVSLYWYRQALGQGPEFLTYFNYEAQQDKSGLPNDRFSAERPEGSISTLTIQRTEQRDSAMYRCASSPGTSGSLSQETQYFGPGTRLLVL.

The chain recombines TRBV7-9 with TRBJ1-2; maybe TRBD1 (5 bases). This CDR3 has 13 residues. Germline assignment: CDR1 SEHNR and CDR2 FQNEAQ (reference sequence). Trimming pared 4 bases from V and 5 bases from J, leaving 11 bases between. DNA of the CDR3: TGTGCCAGCAGCTGGGACCCAATGTATGGCTACACCTTC. Protein: CASSWDPMYGYTF.

This clonotype was recorded at least ten times. The CDR3 here is CASSQDPLESETQYF. For the CDR3, the DNA is TGCGCCAGCAGCCAAGATCCGTTGGAGTCAGAGACCCAGTACTTC. V usage is TRBV4-3 and J usage is TRBJ2-5; D remains unclear. The V and J ends lost 0 bases and 4 bases respectively, with 12 bases between them. Germline loops: CDR1 LGHNA, CDR2 YSLEER. The CDR3 runs 15 residues.

Many counts were recorded for this clonotype. V is TRBV5-1 and J is TRBJ2-2; D call uncertain. The CDR3 has 15 residues. Deletions cut 5 bases from V and 1 base from J, with 12 bases between. Germline CDR1 and CDR2: SGHRS and YFSETQ. CDR3 bases: TGCGCCAGCAGTCAAGGTCCCAAGAACACCGGGGAGCTGTTTTTT. It codes for CASSQGPKNTGELFF.

In regard to this clonotype: A much larger clone differs from this one at a single base, so this may be a read error. The rearrangement joins TRBV20-1 to TRBJ2-4; D assignment may be TRBD1 or TRBD2 (5 bases each). The germline V gene has CDR1 DFQATT and CDR2 SNEGSKA (reference sequence). The CDR3 contains 13 residues. V was pared by 3 bases and J by 5 bases, with 11 bases between. CDR3 coding DNA: TGCAGTGCTAGTGAGGGGCACCAAAACATTCAGTACTTC. Its translation: CSASEGHQNIQYF.

Many counts were recorded for this clonotype. The chain uses TRBV19 and TRBJ2-2; 9 bases line up with TRBD2. With 8 bases clipped from V and 7 bases from J, the junction kept 11 bases outside the gene matches. CDR1 and CDR2 from the germline V gene are LNHDA and SQIVND (reference sequence). The CDR3 consists of 15 residues. DNA for the CDR3: TGTGCCAGTCTAGGTAGCGGGAGAGAAATCGGGGAGCTGTTTTTT. It codes for CASLGSGREIGELFF.

Ten or more counts support this clonotype. The rearrangement joins TRBV6-5 to TRBJ2-5; TRBD1 aligns across 8 bases. V lost 2 bases, J lost 4 bases, and 9 bases stayed unmatched. The CDR3 spans 16 residues. Germline CDR1 MNHEY, CDR2 SVGAGI. The CDR3 nucleotides are TGTGCCAGCAGTTACACCCGACAGGGGAGAAGAGAGACCCAGTACTTC. Its translation: CASSYTRQGRRETQYF.

This clonotype was counted many times. Here the CDR3 omits its conserved ending phenylalanine or tryptophan, so a read error is the likely source. It is unclear where the CDR3 begins or ends on the DNA, so no DNA is shown, and the CDR3 is as TCRdb lists it. V usage is TRBV2 and J usage is TRBJ1-6. The germline CDR1 and CDR2 sequences are SNHLY and FYNNEI. Inclusive of both ends, the CDR3 amounts to 13 amino acids. The CDR3 reads CASSEVAGRPSVL.

This clonotype was seen repeatedly, ten times or more. The chain is built from TRBV9 and TRBJ2-7; possibly TRBD2 for D (7 bases). V was trimmed by 2 bases and J by 4 bases, leaving 10 bases between them. Germline V gene sequence: CDR1 SGDLS, CDR2 YYNGEE. The CDR3 extends over 13 amino acids. The CDR3 reads CASSVRGGYEQYF. The CDR3 DNA follows: TGTGCCAGCAGCGTGAGGGGGGGGTACGAGCAGTACTTC.

This clonotype was detected a few times. One end of the junction fails to match germline, which may point to a read error. This sequence joins TRBV12-3 or TRBV12-4 and TRBJ2-1; D perhaps matches TRBD2 (6 bases). The CDR3 sequence is 13 residues long. CDR3 sequence reads: CASTRDWNNEKFF. The DNA for the CDR3 is TGTGCCAGCACCCGGGACTGGAACAATGAGAAGTTCTTC.

This clonotype was seen repeatedly, ten times or more. The V gene is TRBV18, the J gene TRBJ1-1, with 9 bases fitting TRBD1. The CDR3 totals 15 residues. CDR1 and CDR2 (germline): KGHSH, LQKENI. J lost 4 bases, V lost 0 bases, and 3 bases had no gene match. The CDR3 DNA follows: TGTGCCAGCTCACCACCGGGACAGGGCTCCACTGAAGCTTTCTTT. Its protein product is CASSPPGQGSTEAFF.

This clonotype was seen at least ten times. A much more abundant neighbour one base away suggests this may be a read error. In DNA form, the CDR3 reads TGTACCACCAGCGGACAGGGGAGTCAGCCCCAGCATTTT. Protein product: CTTSGQGSQPQHF. The chain has TRBV24-1 and TRBJ1-5, with 9 bases aligning to TRBD1. CDR3 length equals 13 residues. Germline CDR1 reads KGHDR; CDR2 reads SFDVKD.

The table lists this clonotype with many counts. This chain uses TRBV28 with TRBJ1-3; unclear D gene. Trimming took off 3 bases at V and 4 bases at J, with 13 bases between the two ends. The CDR3 is 15 amino acids. Per germline, CDR1 MDHEN and CDR2 SYDVKM. The CDR3 region is CASSFGPTKGNTIYF. CDR3 DNA: TGTGCCAGCAGTTTTGGGCCGACAAAAGGAAACACCATATATTTT.

This clonotype was detected many times. This rearrangement joins TRBV27 to TRBJ2-7; D remains ambiguous. The CDR3 totals 11 residues. Germline CDR1 MNHEY, CDR2 SMNVEV (reference sequence). Trimming pared 3 bases from V and 6 bases from J, leaving 6 bases between. The CDR3 sequence: CASSFFGEQYF. In DNA, the CDR3 is TGTGCCAGCAGTTTCTTTGGCGAGCAGTACTTC.

The chain joins TRBV6-1 to TRBJ1-2; D is unresolved. This CDR3 comprises 11 residues. Trimming pared 7 bases from V and 4 bases from J, leaving 7 bases between. Germline CDR1 reads MNHNS; CDR2 reads SASEGT. CDR3 sequence: CASIGSYGYTF. For the CDR3, the DNA is TGTGCCAGCATAGGGTCCTATGGCTACACCTTC.

This clonotype was recorded at least ten times. The chain recombines TRBV27 with TRBJ2-2, with 9 bases matching TRBD2. The CDR3 runs 15 residues. V lost 5 bases, J lost 5 bases, and 6 bases stayed unmatched. CDR1 is MNHEY and CDR2 is SMNVEV in the germline V gene (reference sequence). The CDR3 reads CASSAPGLATGELFF. CDR3 DNA sequence: TGTGCCAGCAGTGCTCCGGGACTAGCAACCGGGGAGCTGTTTTTT.

This clonotype has ten or more counts. This chain connects TRBV6-2 or TRBV6-3 to TRBJ1-5, with D possibly TRBD1 on 5 matching bases. The CDR3 extends over 19 amino acids. Deletions cut 2 bases from V and 4 bases from J, with 24 bases between. Germline lookup yields CDR1 MNHEY and CDR2 SVGEGT. Here the CDR3 DNA reads TGTGCCAGCAGTTACGCCAAGACAACAGGCCCTTCAGTTAATCAGCCCCAGCATTTT. Encoded protein: CASSYAKTTGPSVNQPQHF.

This chain uses TRBV28 with TRBJ2-5; 7 bases are a match to TRBD2. The V and J ends lost 9 bases and 5 bases, in that order; junction bases with no gene match: 9. CDR3 size: 13 residues. Germline V gene sequence: CDR1 MDHEN, CDR2 SYDVKM. This chain's CDR3 is CASEAGRSETQYF. The CDR3 DNA reads TGTGCCAGTGAAGCGGGACGAAGTGAGACCCAGTACTTC.

At least ten counts were recorded for this clonotype. The chain employs TRBV12-3 or TRBV12-4 and TRBJ1-2; 7 bases are shared with TRBD1. This CDR3 has 14 residues. Trimming at V came to 6 bases and at J to 3 bases, leaving 7 bases not matched to a gene. This chain's CDR3 is CASRSQGRDYGYTF. CDR3 in DNA: TGTGCCAGCAGATCACAGGGGAGAGACTATGGCTACACCTTC.

This clonotype came up many times. V gene TRBV9 combines with J gene TRBJ2-5, with TRBD1 matching over 11 bases. Trimming took 3 bases from V and 5 from J; bases not matched to a gene: 6. CDR1 and CDR2 (germline): SGDLS, YYNGEE. The CDR3 has 15 amino acids. The CDR3 DNA reads TGTGCCAGCAGCGGAGGACAGGGGGCCAGGGAGACCCAGTACTTC. This gives the protein CASSGGQGARETQYF.

This clonotype was seen ten or more times. This chain links TRBV11-1 with TRBJ2-5; the match to TRBD2 covers 11 bases. Germline V CDR1 and CDR2: SGHAT, FQDESV (reference sequence). The CDR3 contains 16 residues. With V trimmed by 6 bases and J by 2 bases, 8 bases remained unmatched. CDR3 sequence reads: CASSYRGTSGQETQYF. CDR3 sequence (DNA): TGTGCCAGCAGTTACCGAGGGACTAGCGGTCAAGAGACCCAGTACTTC.

In its sample, this clonotype was seen many times. This rearrangement joins TRBV5-6 to TRBJ1-5; a possible D gene is TRBD1 (6 bases). This CDR3 has 15 amino acids. Germline CDR1 reads SGHDT; CDR2 reads YYEEEE. Trimming pared 1 base from V and 3 bases from J, leaving 11 bases between. The CDR3 DNA follows: TGTGCCAGCAGCTTGCTAGGACAGAACAATCAGCCCCAGCATTTT. Residues: CASSLLGQNNQPQHF.

This clonotype was observed at least ten times. The V gene is TRBV11-2, the J gene TRBJ2-7; 8 positions agree with TRBD1. CDR3 length: 13 residues. The germline V gene encodes CDR1 SGHAT and CDR2 FQNNGV. With 6 bases clipped from V and 6 bases from J, the junction kept 7 bases outside the gene matches. CDR3 nucleotides: TGTGCCAGCAGTCGACAGGGGAAGGGCGAGCAGTACTTC. This encodes CASSRQGKGEQYF.

This clonotype was seen at least ten times. This chain uses TRBV25-1 with TRBJ2-7, with 8 bases that match TRBD1. The CDR3 runs 13 residues. Germline V CDR1 and CDR2: MGHDK, SYGVNS. V shed 6 bases and J 6 bases; nucleotides not matched to a gene: 7. CDR3 nucleotides: TGTGCCAGCAGACAGGGGGGTGAGGGCGAGCAGTACTTC. This sequence encodes CASRQGGEGEQYF.

V usage is TRBV6-2 or TRBV6-3 and J usage is TRBJ2-7, with 9 bases identical to TRBD1. This CDR3 has 16 amino acids. Per germline, CDR1 MNHEY and CDR2 SVGEGT. After removal of 6 bases from V and 3 bases from J, the junction contained 12 bases not matched to a gene. CDR3 DNA: TGTGCCAGCAGCCCGCCATTCAGGACAGGGGTCTACGAGCAGTACTTC. Translation: CASSPPFRTGVYEQYF.